These 10 T cell receptor beta chains originate from one sample sequenced in a study of regulatory T cells in long-lasting Graves disease (dated by TCRdb to the early 2020s). Libraries were constructed by multiplex PCR. Reads for this sample came from an Illumina HiSeq 4000. iRepertoire HTBI primers and Arm-PCR amplification of CDR3 regions were used to construct TCR beta libraries. TCRdb reran the public reads through fastp at Q25 and MiXCR, keeping productive beta chains. Each CDR3 protein gets just one entry, which takes the most common genes and DNA from the rows behind it. The sample records about 350,000 distinct CDR3 sequences, 15% to 20% of which are singletons. The ten largest account for 20% to 25% of the sample. What the time point label conveys for this sample: newly diagnosed GD, antithyroid drugs for less than 3 months. RNA was extracted from PBMCs in TRIzol for both TCR sequencing and RNA sequencing.

A further study also used this sample, focusing on T cells in Graves' hyperthyroidism and ophthalmopathy.

The sample in question was peripheral blood mononuclear cells (PBMCs), obtained at new diagnosis, from a patient treated with antithyroid drugs. The receptors come from a woman aged 18-30 years with Graves disease. Donor details come from another sample of the same person, matched by shared clones.

This clonotype occurred a few times. V and J are TRBV7-2 and TRBJ1-5; D unclear. Germline V gene lookup returns CDR1 SGHTA and CDR2 FQGNSA. Deletions cut 5 bases from V and 3 bases from J, with 23 bases between. The CDR3 is made up of 18 amino acids. For the CDR3, the DNA is TGTGCCAGCAGCCCATCCCACGGGGAATTTGTTGTCAATCAGCCCCAGCATTTT. Protein sequence: CASSPSHGEFVVNQPQHF.

This clonotype was seen many times. CDR3 nucleotide sequence: TGTGCCAGCAAACCTTGGACTAGCTCACACGAGCAGTACTTC. This sequence encodes CASKPWTSSHEQYF. The chain combines TRBV18 with TRBJ2-7; 8 bases are shared with TRBD2. V was pared by 8 bases and J by 5 bases, with 11 bases of the junction left unmatched. The CDR3 length is 14 residues. Germline V lookup: CDR1 KGHSH, CDR2 LQKENI.

CDR3 DNA: TGTGCCAGTACCAATTATCCCGGACAGCCCCAGCATTTT. This gives the protein CASTNYPGQPQHF. This chain links TRBV19 with TRBJ1-5; D is unresolved. The germline gives CDR1 LNHDA, CDR2 SQIVND (reference sequence). CDR3 length equals 13 residues. V lost 7 bases and J lost 7, with 14 bases in between.

This clonotype has a count of ten or more. This chain connects TRBV30 to TRBJ2-5; TRBD2 aligns across 7 bases. This CDR3 is 15 amino acids long. The germline gives CDR1 GTSNPN, CDR2 SVGIG (reference sequence). The trim removed 2 bases at V and 5 bases at J, leaving 11 bases unmatched. CDR3 bases: TGTGCCTGGAGTCATCGGGGGAGGGGATGGGAGACCCAGTACTTC. It yields the protein CAWSHRGRGWETQYF.

This clonotype was recorded at least ten times. In DNA form, the CDR3 reads TGTGCCACCTCTTCCGACTTAGGCAATCAGCCCCAGCATTTT. Translated: CATSSDLGNQPQHF. The chain joins TRBV24-1 to TRBJ1-5; D is unresolved. V lost 9 bases and J 2 bases, leaving 13 bases between the germline ends. The CDR3 totals 14 residues. The germline V gene has CDR1 KGHDR and CDR2 SFDVKD.

The chain uses TRBV5-1 and TRBJ1-5, with unresolved D. The CDR3 runs to 16 residues. Germline V gene data show CDR1 as SGHRS and CDR2 as YFSETQ. V was trimmed by 7 bases and J by 2 bases, leaving 19 bases between them. This CDR3 reads CASGPGHALGNQPQHF. The CDR3 region has the DNA TGCGCCAGCGGCCCGGGCCACGCTTTGGGCAATCAGCCCCAGCATTTT.

The V call is TRBV5-1, the J call TRBJ1-4; 8 nucleotides match TRBD1. CDR1 SGHRS and CDR2 YFSETQ come from the germline V gene. The J segment lost 8 bases and the V segment lost 4 bases, leaving 13 bases of the junction unmatched. The CDR3 extends over 16 amino acids. As DNA, the CDR3 is TGCGCCAGCAGCCCTAACCGACAGGGGTTTTCCGAAAAACTGTTTTTT. Translation: CASSPNRQGFSEKLFF.

V gene TRBV30 combines with J gene TRBJ1-1, with a tentative D call TRBD1 (5 bases). V dropped 0 bases and J dropped 0 bases, with 11 bases sitting between them. This CDR3 comprises 15 residues. CDR1 is GTSNPN, CDR2 SVGIG, per germline (reference sequence). CDR3 residues: CAWSVKGQMNTEAFF. DNA for the CDR3: TGTGCCTGGAGTGTAAAGGGGCAGATGAACACTGAAGCTTTCTTT.

This clonotype occurred many times. Here the CDR3 DNA reads TGTGCCAGCAGCAGATCAGGGAATTCCGATGGTGAGCAGTTCTTC. Translating it yields CASSRSGNSDGEQFF. The chain carries TRBV28 and TRBJ2-1; D might be TRBD1 (5 bases). The V gene's germline CDR1 is MDHEN and CDR2 SYDVKM. The CDR3 totals 15 residues. Trimming pared 6 bases from V and 9 bases from J, leaving 21 bases between.

The chain recombines TRBV2 with TRBJ2-7, with TRBD1 matching over 9 bases. This CDR3 contains 15 residues. Germline V lookup: CDR1 SNHLY, CDR2 FYNNEI. V lost 5 bases and J lost 5; bases outside the gene matches: 10. CDR3 protein: CASSLSGTGINEQYF. In DNA, the CDR3 is TGTGCCAGCAGTTTGTCCGGGACAGGGATCAACGAGCAGTACTTC. The variable domain in full, with the rest retrieved from reference TRBV2 and TRBJ2-7, is EPEVTQTPSHQVTQMGQEVILRCVPISNHLYFYWYRQILGQKVEFLVSFYNNEISEKSEIFDDQFSVERPDGSNFTLKIRSTKLEDSAMYFCASSLSGTGINEQYFGPGTRLTVT.